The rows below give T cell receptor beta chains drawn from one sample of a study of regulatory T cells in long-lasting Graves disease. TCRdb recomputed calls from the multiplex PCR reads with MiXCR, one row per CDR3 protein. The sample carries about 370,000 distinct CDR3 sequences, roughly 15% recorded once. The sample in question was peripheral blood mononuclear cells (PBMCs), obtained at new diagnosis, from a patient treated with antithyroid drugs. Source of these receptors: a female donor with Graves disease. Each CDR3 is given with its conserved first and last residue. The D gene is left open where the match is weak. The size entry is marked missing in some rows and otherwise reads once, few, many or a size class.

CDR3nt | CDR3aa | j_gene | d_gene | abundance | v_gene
TGTGCCTGGAGCCTAGGACGAGAAAACATTCAGTACTTC | CAWSLGRENIQYF | TRBJ2-4 | - | many | TRBV30
TGCAGTGCCATCCCCAGCGGGGGACGATTCGCAGATACGCAGTATTTT | CSAIPSGGRFADTQYF | TRBJ2-3 | TRBD2 | many | TRBV20-1
TGTGCCAGCAGTTTGCCGGGCAGCTCCTACAATGAGCAGTTCTTC | CASSLPGSSYNEQFF | TRBJ2-1 | - | many | TRBV28
TGTGCCAGCAGCGGACAGGGTTTTTACACTGAAGCTTTCTTT | CASSGQGFYTEAFF | TRBJ1-1 | TRBD1 | few | TRBV27
TGCGCCAGCAGTGACGAAGGGGTGAACACTGAAGCTTTCTTT | CASSDEGVNTEAFF | TRBJ1-1 | - | - | TRBV10-2
TGTGCCAGCAGCTTAACTAATAACCCGGATGATACGCAGTATTTT | CASSLTNNPDDTQYF | TRBJ2-3 | - | many | TRBV7-3
TGCGCCAGCAGCTTAGACCCAAGGACAGGGGAGAACTATGGCTACACCTTC | CASSLDPRTGENYGYTF | TRBJ1-2 | TRBD1 | many | TRBV5-1
TGTGCCAGCAGCTTGGAGGCCTCTGGGGCCAACGTCCTGACTTTC | CASSLEASGANVLTF | TRBJ2-6 | - | many | TRBV5-5
TGCGCCAGCAGCTTGGCCCAGGGAAGTGGCTACACCTTC | CASSLAQGSGYTF | TRBJ1-2 | - | many | TRBV5-1
TGTGCCAGCAGTGAAACCCCCCTAAGCAATCAGCCCCAGCATTTT | CASSETPLSNQPQHF | TRBJ1-5 | - | many | TRBV2
TGTGCCAGCACCACAATCGGGCTAGCGGGTAGGAATGAGCAGTTCTTC | CASTTIGLAGRNEQFF | TRBJ2-1 | TRBD2 | many | TRBV6-1
TGTGCCAGCAGTTCCCACAGGGTTATCGAGACCCAGTACTTC | CASSSHRVIETQYF | TRBJ2-5 | - | many | TRBV28
TGTGCCAGCAGTTTAAGGGATAGAACCTACGAGCAGTACTTC | CASSLRDRTYEQYF | TRBJ2-7 | - | many | TRBV28
TGTGCCAGCGTTGGGAACACTGAAGCTTTCTTT | CASVGNTEAFF | TRBJ1-1 | - | medium-sized | TRBV2
TGCAGTGCTAGAGATCTAGCAGGGGAAGTCGAACGGTACTACGAGCAGTACTTC | CSARDLAGEVERYYEQYF | TRBJ2-7 | - | many | TRBV20-1
TGTGCCAGCAGCTTCATGGACAGGGCGAACGAGCAGTACTTC | CASSFMDRANEQYF | TRBJ2-7 | TRBD1 | many | TRBV11-2
TGTGCCAGCAGTCCCCAGGACAGGGGGTCCCTAAGGCCCCAGCATTTT | CASSPQDRGSLRPQHF | TRBJ1-5 | TRBD1 | many | TRBV12-3/TRBV12-4
TGCAGTGCTAGGCGCGGGTGGGGCAATCAGCCCCAGCATTTT | CSARRGWGNQPQHF | TRBJ1-5 | - | many | TRBV20-1
TGTGCCAGCAGGGGACGGGACAACACCGGGGAGCTGTTTTTT | CASRGRDNTGELFF | TRBJ2-2 | - | few | TRBV7-9
TGTGCCAGCAGCGTGGGGGGAGCAAAGACTAATTCACCCCTCCACTTT | CASSVGGAKTNSPLHF | TRBJ1-6 | - | few | TRBV9
TGTGCCAGCTCGCAGGGGGATTCGTGGCCCCAGCATTTT | CASSQGDSWPQHF | TRBJ1-5 | TRBD1 | many | TRBV18
TGTGCCAGCAGCGGGGGGGGGGGGCTCGTTCAGTACTTC | CASSGGGGLVQYF | TRBJ2-4 | TRBD2 | many | TRBV27
TGCGCCAGCAGCCAGGTCACCGGGACTAGGCTATCTGGAAACACCATATATTTT | CASSQVTGTRLSGNTIYF | TRBJ1-3 | - | few | TRBV4-1
TGTGCCAGCAGCTTAGCGCTTGGAGGCCTATCAGGGGAGACCCAGTACTTC | CASSLALGGLSGETQYF | TRBJ2-5 | - | many | TRBV13
TGTGCCAGCAGTGAACTGACTTCAACAACTAATGAAAAACTGTTTTTT | CASSELTSTTNEKLFF | TRBJ1-4 | - | - | TRBV2
TGTGCCAGCAGCGTAGATGCTGGGGGCTATGGCTACACCTTC | CASSVDAGGYGYTF | TRBJ1-2 | - | - | TRBV9
TGCGCCAGCAGCCCCGCCGGGACTGATAATCAGCCCCAGCATTTT | CASSPAGTDNQPQHF | TRBJ1-5 | - | many | TRBV5-4
TGTGCTAGTGGTATCGGAAAAAACACTGAAGCTTTCTTT | CASGIGKNTEAFF | TRBJ1-1 | - | - | TRBV12-5
TGCGCCAGCAGCCAAGTGAGGGACAGGGTTCGGGAGACCCAGTACTTC | CASSQVRDRVRETQYF | TRBJ2-5 | TRBD1 | many | TRBV4-1
TGTGCCAGCAGATCCCGCCCTGATACTGAAGCTTTCTTT | CASRSRPDTEAFF | TRBJ1-1 | - | many | TRBV6-4
TGTGCCAGCAGCCCCCGGACACCCTACAACACCGGGGAGCTGTTTTTT | CASSPRTPYNTGELFF | TRBJ2-2 | - | - | TRBV3-1
TGCGCCAGCAGCCAATCCAGGCCCACGGGGGCGGACTATGGCTACACCTTC | CASSQSRPTGADYGYTF | TRBJ1-2 | - | many | TRBV4-1
TGCGCCAGCAGCGCGGACATAGACTATGGCTACACCTTC | CASSADIDYGYTF | TRBJ1-2 | - | few | TRBV5-1
TGTGCCTGGAGTGTTTATAGGGACACTGAAGCTTTCTTT | CAWSVYRDTEAFF | TRBJ1-1 | - | many | TRBV30
TGTGCCACCAGCAGAGGCAGCTACACTGAAGCTTTCTTT | CATSRGSYTEAFF | TRBJ1-1 | - | many | TRBV15
TGCAGTGCTAGAGATCGGTCAGGGGGCGATGAAAAACTGTTTTTT | CSARDRSGGDEKLFF | TRBJ1-4 | TRBD1 | many | TRBV20-1
TGTGCCAGCAGCGTACACCCCGGGACACAGGGGACCCAGTACTTC | CASSVHPGTQGTQYF | TRBJ2-5 | - | many | TRBV9
TGCGCCAGCGGGAGGACTACAGGGGCAGATACGCAGTATTTT | CASGRTTGADTQYF | TRBJ2-3 | - | many | TRBV10-2
TGTGCCATCAGTGCTACCGAACGCCCAGATACGCAGTATTTT | CAISATERPDTQYF | TRBJ2-3 | - | - | TRBV10-3
TGTGCCAGTCTCCCGAGAGGGGTAGGCAATCAGCCCCAGCATTTT | CASLPRGVGNQPQHF | TRBJ1-5 | - | - | TRBV19
TGTGCCAGCAGCCGAGACTCACGCTCGTTCAATGAGCAGTTCTTC | CASSRDSRSFNEQFF | TRBJ2-1 | - | many | TRBV3-1
TGTGCCAGCAGAAATATGCCGGTTTCCCAGGAGACCCAGTACTTC | CASRNMPVSQETQYF | TRBJ2-5 | - | many | TRBV7-9
TGCGCCAGCAGCTTGAACAGGAAAGCTTTCTTT | CASSLNRKAFF | TRBJ1-1 | - | few | TRBV5-1
TGTGCCAGCAGCCAGGGGTACAGGGGGCGGAAGGGGTCCTCGGGGTCCTCCTACAATGAGCAGTTCTTC | CASSQGYRGRKGSSGSSYNEQFF | TRBJ2-1 | TRBD1 | many | TRBV7-8
TGTGCCAGCAGTCGGACAGGGAGAGCCCAGCATTTT | CASSRTGRAQHF | TRBJ1-5 | TRBD1 | - | TRBV6-1
TGTGCCAGCAGCGATGCGGGACAGTACACCGGGGAGCTGTTTTTT | CASSDAGQYTGELFF | TRBJ2-2 | - | many | TRBV2
TGCGCCAGCAGCCAAGAATGGCGGGAAAATCAGCCCCAGCATTTT | CASSQEWRENQPQHF | TRBJ1-5 | - | many | TRBV4-1
TGCGCCAGCAGCCCGGAACAGGGGGCGGATGAAAAACTGTTTTTT | CASSPEQGADEKLFF | TRBJ1-4 | TRBD1 | many | TRBV5-1
TGTGCCGGTGACTACTTAGGATACAATGAGCAGTTCTTC | CAGDYLGYNEQFF | TRBJ2-1 | - | many | TRBV30
TGTGCCAGCACCGAAGCGGGGGTCCCACCTGAGCAGTTCTTC | CASTEAGVPPEQFF | TRBJ2-1 | TRBD2 | many | TRBV2
TGCAGTGCCGTCCGGGGGAACACTGAAGCTTTCTTT | CSAVRGNTEAFF | TRBJ1-1 | - | few | TRBV20-1
TGTGCCAGCTCACCCTCCATCGATACGCAGTATTTT | CASSPSIDTQYF | TRBJ2-3 | - | many | TRBV18
TGTGCCAGCACCCGGGCAGGGACGAACACCGGGGAGCTGTTTTTT | CASTRAGTNTGELFF | TRBJ2-2 | - | many | TRBV11-2
TGTGCCACCAGTGTTGGGGGTGGGCAAGAGACCCAGTACTTC | CATSVGGGQETQYF | TRBJ2-5 | - | - | TRBV24-1
TGTGCCACCACAATGCGGGACGGTTATGGAGCTTTCTTT | CATTMRDGYGAFF | TRBJ1-1 | - | few | TRBV19
TGTGCCAGCAGCTTACTAGCGGGAGTTTCCTACGAGCAGTACTTC | CASSLLAGVSYEQYF | TRBJ2-7 | TRBD2 | many | TRBV7-2
TGTGCCAGCAGCCAAAATTGGGAGGCGGAGGCGGGAGGCTCGCGATACAATGAGCAGTTCTTC | CASSQNWEAEAGGSRYNEQFF | TRBJ2-1 | TRBD2 | many | TRBV7-9
TGTGCCAGCAGATACAGAGACCAGAATGAAAAACTGTTTTTT | CASRYRDQNEKLFF | TRBJ1-4 | - | many | TRBV28